This TCR beta chain came from a study of blood T cell repertoires in COVID-19. Only in-frame clones appear in the TCRdb table, and some are missing; sequencing was by immunoSEQ multiplex PCR. The table shows some 140,000 clones, with around 78% occurring only once. V trimming: 0 bases; J trimming: 4 bases; junction bases outside the gene matches: 4. The CDR3 sequence is 16 residues long. CDR1 MNHNY and CDR2 SVGAGI come from the germline V gene (reference sequence). This TCR was recovered from a human donor in a cohort sampled during active COVID-19. The chain uses TRBV6-6 and TRBJ2-1; 9 bases agree with TRBD2. The source material was peripheral blood. CDR3 DNA sequence: TGTGCCAGCAGTTACTCGGGGACTAGCCTTTACAATGAGCAGTTCTTC. This codes for CASSYSGTSLYNEQFF.